This T cell receptor beta chain was documented in a study of T cells after yellow fever vaccination. Study-wide points: The booster saw the reappearance of most primary-vaccination clones (about 95% CD4, around 88% CD8). Clonotype sharing between CD4 and CD8 compartments was small.

The CDR3 is 14 amino acids. V was trimmed by 6 bases and J by 6 bases, leaving 15 bases between them. A universal primer site and UMIs were added as TCR cDNA was made by 5'RACE template switching. TCRdb processed the 5' RACE reads anew with MiXCR; each CDR3 protein has one entry. Found here are around 73,000 distinct CDR3 sequences, around 7% of them singletons; the top ten hold roughly two fifths. This clonotype was observed a few times. As yet, its antigen is unknown. This TCR derives from a man aged 30 to 45 who received the YFV17D yellow fever vaccine. The input for sequencing was CD8+ T cells sorted from PBMCs, taken on the day of the yellow fever booster vaccination. This sequence joins TRBV12-3 or TRBV12-4 and TRBJ1-5, with a possible D match to TRBD1 (6 bases). For the CDR3, the DNA is TGTGCCAGCAGCCCCGTGGGGGGCAGTCAGCCCCAGCATTTT. It encodes CASSPVGGSQPQHF.